Following are 32 T cell receptor beta chains from one sample sequenced in a study of T-cell reconstitution after alpha-beta-depleted transplantation in children. It was with unique molecular identifiers that the TCRbeta library was prepared. One entry per CDR3 protein results from TCRdb running MiXCR on the PCR reads. The sample contains around 600,000 distinct CDR3 sequences, over 15% of which appear only once. Sequencing was performed on PBMCs from the stem cell graft donor, taken from the stem cell graft. The receptors come from a human donor who donated a stem cell graft to a child with acute myeloid leukemia.

There are a few counts of this clonotype. The genes are TRBV5-1 and TRBJ1-1, with D possibly being TRBD1 (6 bases). The germline V gene encodes CDR1 SGHRS and CDR2 YFSETQ. V was clipped by 0 bases and J by 7 bases, with 7 bases between them. This CDR3 has 12 amino acids. CDR3 sequence: CASSLAQGEAFF. In DNA form, the CDR3 reads TGCGCCAGCAGCTTGGCACAGGGTGAAGCTTTCTTT.

The chain links TRBV11-2 to TRBJ2-6, with 9 nucleotides matching TRBD1. V lost 0 bases to trimming and J lost 0 bases; unmatched junction nucleotides: 3. The CDR3 runs to 18 residues. Germline assignment: CDR1 SGHAT and CDR2 FQNNGV. The CDR3 DNA sequence: TGTGCCAGCAGCTTAGAACAGGGGGCTCTCTCTGGGGCCAACGTCCTGACTTTC. Residues: CASSLEQGALSGANVLTF.

In its sample, this clonotype was seen many times. The chain has TRBV7-2 and TRBJ2-1; 10 bases are a match to TRBD2. CDR1 is SGHTA and CDR2 is FQGNSA in the germline V gene. The CDR3 covers 16 residues. After removal of 0 bases from V and 11 bases from J, the junction contained 10 bases not matched to a gene. The CDR3 DNA sequence: TGTGCCAGCAGCTTAGCAAGGAGCGGGGGGGCAGGGAAGCAGTTCTTC. It is translated as CASSLARSGGAGKQFF.

This clonotype was seen only a few times. This chain joins TRBV7-9 and TRBJ1-2; no clear D gene. The germline V and J ends were trimmed by 4 bases and 6 bases, with 21 bases remaining between them. The CDR3 contains 16 residues. Germline CDR1 reads SEHNR; CDR2 reads FQNEAQ (reference sequence). CDR3 nucleotides: TGTGCCAGCAGCTCAGATGAGGACTACCATACCAATGGCTACACCTTC. Encoded protein: CASSSDEDYHTNGYTF.

This chain connects TRBV27 to TRBJ2-2, with D possibly matching TRBD1 (6 bases). This CDR3 contains 16 residues. Between the trimmed V and J ends, which lost 6 bases and 1 base, there was a span of 15 bases. Per germline, CDR1 MNHEY and CDR2 SMNVEV (reference sequence). The CDR3 nucleotides read TGTGCCAGCAGCCCAGGGGCGTGGGAGAACACCGGGGAGCTGTTTTTT. The encoded protein is CASSPGAWENTGELFF.

This clonotype appeared many times. The CDR3 coding sequence is TGCAGTGCCATACCAGGGATAAATCAGCCCCAGCATTTT. Its translation is CSAIPGINQPQHF. The genes are TRBV20-1 and TRBJ1-5; the D gene is possibly TRBD1 (5 bases). Germline CDR1 DFQATT, CDR2 SNEGSKA (reference sequence). The CDR3 is 13 amino acids. V was trimmed by 6 bases and J by 4 bases, leaving 13 bases between them.

The chain combines TRBV12-1 with TRBJ2-7; TRBD1 is taken as the D call from the table, unchecked against the DNA. TRBV12-1 is a pseudogene locus. The CDR3 sequence is 16 residues long. This CDR3 reads CASSSGQGCTSYEQYV. DNA for the CDR3: TGTGCCAGCAGCTCTGGACAGGGTTGTACCTCCTACGAGCAGTACGTC.

As concerns this clonotype: One base away lies a much larger clone, so this may be a sequencing read error. This sequence joins TRBV6-1 and TRBJ2-7, with TRBD2 matching 7 bases. This CDR3 has 14 amino acids. CDR1 and CDR2 from the germline V gene are MNHNS and SASEGT. The CDR3 region has the DNA TGTGCCAGCAGGGGGAGGGTGATGGACTACGAGCTGTACTTC. This sequence encodes CASRGRVMDYELYF.

The chain combines TRBV7-9 with TRBJ2-7, with 7 bases fitting TRBD1. CDR1 is SEHNR, CDR2 FQNEAQ, per germline (reference sequence). CDR3 size: 13 residues. V was pared by 4 bases and J by 3 bases, with 3 bases of the junction left unmatched. CDR3: CASSSQGVYEQYV. As DNA, the CDR3 is TGTGCCAGCAGCTCCCAGGGGGTCTACGAGCAGTACGTC.

In its sample, this clonotype was seen a few times. This sequence joins TRBV25-1 and TRBJ1-2; 9 nucleotides align to TRBD1. Germline-derived CDR1 and CDR2 are MGHDK and SYGVNS. The CDR3 extends over 14 amino acids. The junction had 3 bases not matched to a gene; V was cut back by 1 base and J by 6 bases. CDR3 residues: CASSELQGANGYTF. CDR3 coding DNA: TGTGCCAGCAGTGAATTACAGGGGGCAAATGGCTACACCTTC.

This clonotype has ten or more counts. In DNA, the CDR3 is TGTGCCAGCAGCTTAGGGGGAAGCGGCACAGATACGCAGTATTTT. This encodes CASSLGGSGTDTQYF. The chain carries TRBV7-2 and TRBJ2-3; D not certain. The CDR3 is 15 residues long. Trimming cost V 1 base and J 1 base, with 9 bases left between them. Germline lookup yields CDR1 SGHTA and CDR2 FQGNSA.

This clonotype was seen ten or more times. The rearrangement joins TRBV29-1 to TRBJ1-1; maybe TRBD1 (5 bases). Germline assignment: CDR1 SQVTM and CDR2 ANQGSEA. Trimming removed 7 bases at V and 1 base at J, with 10 bases between. The CDR3 totals 12 residues. Here the CDR3 DNA reads TGCAGCGCCGGGACCTCGAACACTGAAGCTTTCTTT. As protein: CSAGTSNTEAFF.

This clonotype was observed a few times. The genes are TRBV7-9 and TRBJ2-3, with 7 bases aligning to TRBD1. V dropped 1 base and J dropped 14; count of bases not matched to a gene: 12. This CDR3 region has 14 residues. CDR1 is SEHNR, CDR2 FQNEAQ, per germline (reference sequence). The CDR3 DNA reads as TGTGCCAGCAGCTTAGGGGGGACAGCATCAACCTCGTATTTT. Its translation: CASSLGGTASTSYF.

This clonotype has a handful of counts. The chain employs TRBV7-2 and TRBJ1-3, with D unresolved. The CDR3 consists of 13 residues. Germline V gene data show CDR1 as SGHTA and CDR2 as FQGNSA. V was shortened by 5 bases and J by 3 bases, with 8 bases between the two germline ends. The DNA for the CDR3 is TGTGCCAGCAGCGCCGCTAGTGGAAACACCATATATTTT. This encodes CASSAASGNTIYF.

The CDR3 here is CASSPAPTGNYGYTF. The CDR3 DNA reads TGTGCCAGCAGCCCTGCCCCGACAGGGAACTATGGCTACACCTTC. V is TRBV7-2 and J is TRBJ1-2; TRBD1 agrees at 7 bases. J lost 2 bases, V lost 5 bases, and 8 bases had no gene match. There are 15 residues in the CDR3. The germline CDR1 and CDR2 sequences are SGHTA and FQGNSA.

This clonotype was observed a handful of times. This chain uses TRBV27 with TRBJ2-1; D is possibly TRBD2 (5 bases). Per germline, CDR1 MNHEY and CDR2 SMNVEV (reference sequence). Trimming pared 2 bases from V and 3 bases from J, leaving 11 bases between. CDR3 length: 15 residues. CDR3 protein: CASSLEGSGYNEQFF. DNA of the CDR3: TGTGCCAGCAGTTTAGAGGGATCAGGCTACAATGAGCAGTTCTTC.

This clonotype was seen repeatedly, ten times or more. V gene TRBV12-3 or TRBV12-4 combines with J gene TRBJ2-1; TRBD2 aligns across 7 bases. This CDR3 is built from 15 residues. The ends lost 4 bases at V and 2 bases at J; junction bases unmatched: 5. The CDR3 nucleotides are TGTGCCAGCAGTTCCCTTGCGGGGGCCTACAATGAGCAGTTCTTC. Residues: CASSSLAGAYNEQFF.

A few counts support this clonotype. This chain uses TRBV5-8 with TRBJ2-1, with D perhaps matching TRBD1 or TRBD2 (7 bases each). The CDR3 consists of 20 residues. V lost 0 bases to trimming and J lost 5 bases, with 27 bases between them. Per the germline V gene, CDR1 is SGHTS and CDR2 is YDEGEE. In DNA, the CDR3 is TGTGCCAGCAGCTTGGGGGGGAGGGGGCGCTGGGTCCCCCACCACAATGAGCAGTTCTTC. Its protein product is CASSLGGRGRWVPHHNEQFF. The full variable domain, its missing parts supplied by reference TRBV5-8 and TRBJ2-1, is EAGVTQSPTHLIKTRGQQATLRCSPISGHTSVYWYQQALGLGLQFLLWYDEGEERNRGNFPPRFSGRQFPNYSSELNVNALELEDSALYLCASSLGGRGRWVPHHNEQFFGPGTRLTVL.

This chain joins TRBV7-8 and TRBJ2-3; D gene ambiguous. Trimming pared 5 bases from V and 2 bases from J, leaving 17 bases between. Germline loops: CDR1 SGHVS, CDR2 FQNEAQ. This CDR3 region has 16 residues. The CDR3 coding sequence is TGTGCCAGCAGCCCTCTCGTTATTCTTCCCACAGATACGCAGTATTTT. Its protein product is CASSPLVILPTDTQYF.

This clonotype has at least ten counts. This CDR3 is CASTLGQGRYTDTQYF. CDR3 nucleotides: TGTGCCAGCACCCTGGGACAGGGGCGATACACAGATACGCAGTATTTT. This chain uses TRBV6-2 or TRBV6-3 with TRBJ2-3; 10 bases line up with TRBD1. Germline V gene sequence: CDR1 MNHEY, CDR2 SVGEGT. The length of the CDR3 is 16 residues. The V segment lost 7 bases and the J segment 2 bases; nucleotides outside the gene matches: 9.

This clonotype has at least ten counts. The J gene is TRBJ2-5, the V gene TRBV20-1; D might be TRBD1 (6 bases). The CDR3 length is 15 residues. The ends were cut back, 6 bases at V and 3 bases at J, with 20 bases in the middle. Germline CDR1 and CDR2: DFQATT and SNEGSKA (reference sequence). CDR3 loop: CSAPELDSGKETQYF. The CDR3 region has the DNA TGCAGTGCCCCTGAATTGGACAGCGGAAAAGAGACCCAGTACTTC.

A few counts support this clonotype. This chain uses TRBV6-5 with TRBJ2-7; D remains unclear. Germline V gene data show CDR1 as MNHEY and CDR2 as SVGAGI. The CDR3 consists of 16 residues. V lost 3 bases, J lost 2 bases, and 17 bases lay in between. CDR3 bases: TGTGCCAGCAGTTATAAACCCGTGGACGCGACCTACGAGCAGTACTTC. Translated, it gives CASSYKPVDATYEQYF.

The gene calls are TRBV12-3 or TRBV12-4 and TRBJ2-5, with D unresolved. The CDR3 sequence is 14 residues long. V was shortened by 5 bases and J by 3 bases, with 13 bases between the two germline ends. CDR3 in DNA: TGTGCCAGCAGTCCCCCAGGCTATAAAGAGACCCAGTACTTC. Translating it yields CASSPPGYKETQYF.

The chain joins TRBV2 to TRBJ2-2, with TRBD2 matching over 10 bases. The CDR3 is 18 amino acids. CDR1 SNHLY and CDR2 FYNNEI come from the germline V gene. V was pared by 8 bases and J by 4 bases, with 16 bases of the junction left unmatched. Here the CDR3 reads CASAYNSERGGLTGELFF. CDR3 bases: TGTGCCAGCGCGTATAACTCTGAGCGGGGGGGCCTCACCGGGGAGCTGTTTTTT.

The sample holds many counts of this clonotype. This chain joins TRBV20-1 and TRBJ2-3; D possibly uses TRBD1 or TRBD2 (5 bases each). The V end lost 0 bases, the J end lost 3 bases, and 10 bases lay between the germline ends. The CDR3 totals 14 residues. Germline V gives CDR1 DFQATT, CDR2 SNEGSKA (reference sequence). CDR3 sequence (DNA): TGCAGTGCTAGAGATCTGGGGGAAACAGATACGCAGTATTTT. It specifies CSARDLGETDTQYF.

The sample holds many counts of this clonotype. The V gene is TRBV12-3 or TRBV12-4, the J gene TRBJ1-6, with D perhaps matching TRBD1 (5 bases). The CDR3 has 14 residues. V lost 3 bases, J lost 9 bases, and 12 bases lay in between. CDR3 in DNA: TGTGCCAGCAGTTTGCAGGGAAGGGGTTCACCCCTCCACTTT. As protein: CASSLQGRGSPLHF.

V and J are TRBV11-1 and TRBJ1-2; D is uncertain. Trimming stripped 5 bases from V and 8 bases from J, with 15 bases between. This CDR3 region has 13 residues. Looked up from germline, CDR1 is SGHAT and CDR2 is FQDESV (reference sequence). The CDR3 loop reads CASSVDGLGGYTF. Here the CDR3 DNA reads TGTGCCAGCAGCGTGGACGGCCTAGGGGGCTACACCTTC.

This clonotype was counted at least ten times. The J gene is TRBJ2-2, the V gene TRBV6-5; 8 bases line up with TRBD1. Germline V CDR1 and CDR2: MNHEY, SVGAGI. V dropped 6 bases and J dropped 7; count of bases not matched to a gene: 10. The CDR3 contains 15 residues. The CDR3 is CASRLPGQEDGELFF. CDR3 coding DNA: TGTGCCAGCAGATTACCGGGACAGGAGGACGGGGAGCTGTTTTTT.

This clonotype has only a few counts. V usage is TRBV5-1 and J usage is TRBJ2-3, with 10 bases lining up with TRBD2. CDR3 size: 16 residues. From germline, CDR1 is SGHRS and CDR2 YFSETQ. The V and J ends lost 0 bases and 2 bases, in that order; junction bases with no gene match: 3. The CDR3 DNA is TGCGCCAGCAGCTTGGGGCTAGCGGGAGTCACAGATACGCAGTATTTT. Translated, it gives CASSLGLAGVTDTQYF. Combining the CDR3 with reference TRBV5-1 and TRBJ2-3 gives the whole variable domain KAGVTQTPRYLIKTRGQQVTLSCSPISGHRSVSWYQQTPGQGLQFLFEYFSETQRNKGNFPGRFSGRQFSNSRSEMNVSTLELGDSALYLCASSLGLAGVTDTQYFGPGTRLTVL.

Only a few counts were recorded for this clonotype. The genes are TRBV5-1 and TRBJ1-1; D may be TRBD1 (5 bases). Trimming shortened V by 1 base and J by 8 bases, and 12 bases separated the two germline ends. The V gene's germline CDR1 is SGHRS and CDR2 YFSETQ. This CDR3 is built from 13 residues. The CDR3 DNA reads TGCGCCAGCAGCTTGTATCCGGGGCCAGAAGCTTTCTTT. Translated, it gives CASSLYPGPEAFF.

This clonotype was counted ten times or more. The chain uses TRBV20-1 and TRBJ1-6; D remains ambiguous. CDR1 is DFQATT and CDR2 is SNEGSKA in the germline V gene (reference sequence). The length of the CDR3 is 16 residues. Trimming pared 0 bases from V and 9 bases from J, leaving 18 bases between. CDR3 amino acids: CSARDLGPGDGSPLHF. The CDR3 DNA reads as TGCAGTGCTAGAGATCTCGGGCCCGGGGATGGTTCACCCCTCCACTTT.

This clonotype was seen repeatedly, ten times or more. The gene calls are TRBV30 and TRBJ1-2; D is unclear. The germline CDR1 and CDR2 sequences are GTSNPN and SVGIG (reference sequence). The length of the CDR3 is 13 residues. The germline V and J ends were trimmed by 0 bases and 8 bases, with 13 bases remaining between them. The CDR3 sequence: CAWSVGRMVGYTF. CDR3 in DNA: TGTGCCTGGAGTGTCGGGCGGATGGTAGGCTACACCTTC.